Listed below are T cell receptor beta chains from one sample, sequenced in a study of post-analysis software for immune sequencing data. A single record per CDR3 protein comes from TCRdb applying MiXCR to the PCR reads. The profile shows hundreds of thousands of distinct CDR3 sequences, approximately 46% of them singletons. The sample comprised blood. These receptors were obtained from a girl aged 10-17 years with multiple sclerosis. The CDR3 runs from the conserved cysteine through the conserved F or W. The D gene is left open where the match is weak. The size entry is marked missing in some rows and otherwise reads once, few, many or a size class.

size: once; J: TRBJ2-3; V: TRBV7-9; D: NA; DNA: TGTGCCAGCAGCTCCCAGGGGACTAGCACAGATACGCAGTATTTT; CDR3: CASSSQGTSTDTQYF
size: few; J: TRBJ1-5; V: TRBV6-2/TRBV6-3; D: NA; DNA: TGTGCCAGCAGGTTCAGTTTCCCTCAGCCCCAGCATTTT; CDR3: CASRFSFPQPQHF
size: few; J: TRBJ2-1; V: TRBV9; D: NA; DNA: TGTGCCAGCAGCCCCGGGTTCAGCTCCTACAATGAGCAGTTCTTC; CDR3: CASSPGFSSYNEQFF
size: few; J: TRBJ2-1; V: TRBV5-5; D: NA; DNA: TGTGCCAGCAGCTTGGAAGCCCATGAGCAGTTCTTC; CDR3: CASSLEAHEQFF
size: NA; J: TRBJ2-3; V: TRBV18; D: NA; DNA: TGTGCCAGCTCACGAGGTTTGGATTCAGATACGCAGTATTTT; CDR3: CASSRGLDSDTQYF
size: few; J: TRBJ2-1; V: TRBV20-1; D: NA; DNA: TGCAGTGCTAGTAAGAACTCAATTTACAATGAGCAGTTCTTC; CDR3: CSASKNSIYNEQFF
size: NA; J: TRBJ2-1; V: TRBV28; D: NA; DNA: TGTGCCAGCAGTTTCAGCTGGAATCAAGAGCAGTTCTTC; CDR3: CASSFSWNQEQFF
size: few; J: TRBJ2-3; V: TRBV20-1; D: NA; DNA: TGCAGTGCTAGAGGACCCCCGGGAGATACGCAGTATTTT; CDR3: CSARGPPGDTQYF
size: NA; J: TRBJ2-1; V: TRBV9; D: NA; DNA: TGTGCCAGCAGCGCGGGGACGCCCTCCTACAATGAGCAGTTCTTC; CDR3: CASSAGTPSYNEQFF
size: NA; J: TRBJ1-2; V: TRBV7-9; D: NA; DNA: TGTGCCAGCAGCTTCAGGGGAGGGGGCTATGGCTACACCTTC; CDR3: CASSFRGGGYGYTF
size: NA; J: TRBJ2-2; V: TRBV5-1; D: NA; DNA: TGCGCCAGCAGCCCTGACGGGGTGTGGACCGGGGAGCTGTTTTTT; CDR3: CASSPDGVWTGELFF
size: NA; J: TRBJ2-7; V: TRBV20-1; D: TRBD2; DNA: TGCAGTGGATGCCGGCGGGAGAGGATCTACGAGCAGTACTTC; CDR3: CSGCRRERIYEQYF
size: NA; J: TRBJ2-6; V: TRBV27; D: NA; DNA: TGTGCCAGCAGTCGACCGGGAGAAAGCTCTGGGGCCAACGTCCTGACTTTC; CDR3: CASSRPGESSGANVLTF
size: NA; J: TRBJ2-3; V: TRBV9; D: NA; DNA: TGTGCCAGCAGCGTAGCCCCCGCCGGGAGCAACGCAGATACGCAGTATTTT; CDR3: CASSVAPAGSNADTQYF